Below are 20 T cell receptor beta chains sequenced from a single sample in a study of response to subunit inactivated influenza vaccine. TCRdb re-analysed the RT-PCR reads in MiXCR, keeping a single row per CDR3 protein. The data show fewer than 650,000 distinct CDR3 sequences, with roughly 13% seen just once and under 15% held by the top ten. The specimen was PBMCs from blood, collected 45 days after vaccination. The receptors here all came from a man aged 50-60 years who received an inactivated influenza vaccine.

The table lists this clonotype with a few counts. The CDR3 region has the DNA TGCGCCAGCAGCCAAGATTACAGAGCATACAATGAGCAGTTCTTC. Translated, it gives CASSQDYRAYNEQFF. The V call is TRBV4-3, the J call TRBJ2-1; D uncertain. The V end lost 0 bases, the J end lost 4 bases, and 10 bases lay between the germline ends. There are 15 residues in the CDR3. CDR1 is LGHNA and CDR2 is YSLEER in the germline V gene.

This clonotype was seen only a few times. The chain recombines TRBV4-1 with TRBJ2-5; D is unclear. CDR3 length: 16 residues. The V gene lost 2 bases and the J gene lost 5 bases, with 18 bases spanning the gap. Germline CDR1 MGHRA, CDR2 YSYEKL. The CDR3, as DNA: TGCGCCAGCAGCCAATCTCAAGTGGGGTTGAGGGAGACCCAGTACTTC. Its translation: CASSQSQVGLRETQYF.

The DNA of the CDR3 is TGTGCCAGCAGTTACTCGCCCAGGGTGTACGAGCAGTACTTC. This gives the protein CASSYSPRVYEQYF. The gene calls are TRBV6-5 and TRBJ2-7, with D tentatively TRBD1 (5 bases). From germline, CDR1 is MNHEY and CDR2 SVGAGI. The V and J ends lost 0 bases and 4 bases respectively, with 10 bases between them. This CDR3 is 14 amino acids long.

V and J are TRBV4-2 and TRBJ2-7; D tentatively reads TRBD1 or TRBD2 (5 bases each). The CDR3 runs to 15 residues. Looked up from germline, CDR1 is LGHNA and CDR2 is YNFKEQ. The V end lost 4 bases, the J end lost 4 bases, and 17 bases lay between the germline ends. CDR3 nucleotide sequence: TGTGCCAGCAGCCCCCGGGGCAGGGATTTATACGAGCAGTACTTC. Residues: CASSPRGRDLYEQYF.

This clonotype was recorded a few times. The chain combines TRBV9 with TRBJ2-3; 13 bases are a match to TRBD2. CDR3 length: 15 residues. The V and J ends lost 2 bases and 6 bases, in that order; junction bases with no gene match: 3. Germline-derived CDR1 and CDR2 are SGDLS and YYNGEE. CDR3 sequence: CASSVTGLAGDTQYF. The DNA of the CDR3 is TGTGCCAGCAGCGTCACGGGACTAGCGGGGGATACGCAGTATTTT.

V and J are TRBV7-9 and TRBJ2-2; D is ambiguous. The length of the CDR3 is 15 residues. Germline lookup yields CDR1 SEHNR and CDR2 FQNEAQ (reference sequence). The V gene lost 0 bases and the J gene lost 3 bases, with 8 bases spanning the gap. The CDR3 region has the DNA TGTGCCAGCAGCTTAGCGCCGAGTTACACCGGGGAGCTGTTTTTT. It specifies CASSLAPSYTGELFF.

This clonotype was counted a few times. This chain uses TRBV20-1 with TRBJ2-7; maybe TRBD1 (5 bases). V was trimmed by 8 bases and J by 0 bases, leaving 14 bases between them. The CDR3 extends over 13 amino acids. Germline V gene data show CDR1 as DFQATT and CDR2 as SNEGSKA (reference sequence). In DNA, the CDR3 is TGCAGTCCTATGGGGCAGAACTCCTACGAGCAGTACTTC. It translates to CSPMGQNSYEQYF.

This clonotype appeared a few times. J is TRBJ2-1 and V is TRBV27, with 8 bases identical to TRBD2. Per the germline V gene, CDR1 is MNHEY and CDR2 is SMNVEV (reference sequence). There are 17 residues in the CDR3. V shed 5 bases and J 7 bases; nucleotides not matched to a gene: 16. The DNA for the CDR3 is TGTGCCAGCAGTCCGGGAGGGTACCCTTTAATAGGGAATGAGCAGTTCTTC. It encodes CASSPGGYPLIGNEQFF.

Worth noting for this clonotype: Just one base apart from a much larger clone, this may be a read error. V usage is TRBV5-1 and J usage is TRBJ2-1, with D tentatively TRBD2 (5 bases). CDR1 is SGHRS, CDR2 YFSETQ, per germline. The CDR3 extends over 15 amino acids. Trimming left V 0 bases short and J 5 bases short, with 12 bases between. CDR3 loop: CASSLACIANNEQFF. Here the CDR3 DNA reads TGCGCCAGCAGCTTGGCCTGTATAGCGAACAATGAGCAGTTCTTC.

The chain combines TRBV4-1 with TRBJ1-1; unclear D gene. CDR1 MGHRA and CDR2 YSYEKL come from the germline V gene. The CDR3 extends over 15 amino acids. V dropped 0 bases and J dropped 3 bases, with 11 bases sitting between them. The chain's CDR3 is CASSQDHEGYTEAFF. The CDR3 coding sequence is TGCGCCAGCAGCCAAGATCATGAGGGCTACACTGAAGCTTTCTTT.

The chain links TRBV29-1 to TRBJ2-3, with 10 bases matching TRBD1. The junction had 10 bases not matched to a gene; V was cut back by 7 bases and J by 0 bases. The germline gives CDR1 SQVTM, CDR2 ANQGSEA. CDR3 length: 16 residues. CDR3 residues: CSALPPGQGSTDTQYF. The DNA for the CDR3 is TGCAGCGCATTGCCTCCGGGACAGGGGAGCACAGATACGCAGTATTTT.

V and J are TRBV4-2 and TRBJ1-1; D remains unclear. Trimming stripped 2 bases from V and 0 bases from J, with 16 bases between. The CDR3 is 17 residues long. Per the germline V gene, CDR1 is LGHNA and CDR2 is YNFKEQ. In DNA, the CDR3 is TGTGCCAGCAGCCAACTACTTTCCCTGCCAGTGAACACTGAAGCTTTCTTT. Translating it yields CASSQLLSLPVNTEAFF.

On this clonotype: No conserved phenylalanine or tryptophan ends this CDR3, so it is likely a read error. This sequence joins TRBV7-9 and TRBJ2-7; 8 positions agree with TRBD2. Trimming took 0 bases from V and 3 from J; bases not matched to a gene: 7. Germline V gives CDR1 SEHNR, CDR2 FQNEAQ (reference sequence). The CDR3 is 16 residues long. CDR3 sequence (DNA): TGTGCCAGCAGCTTAGCAGAAGCGGGAGCGAACTACGAGCAGTACCTC. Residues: CASSLAEAGANYEQYL.

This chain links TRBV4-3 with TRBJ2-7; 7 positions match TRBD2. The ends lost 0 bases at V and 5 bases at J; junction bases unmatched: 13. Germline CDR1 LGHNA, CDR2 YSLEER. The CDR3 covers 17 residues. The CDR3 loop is CASSQDALLLASDEQYF. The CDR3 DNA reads TGCGCCAGCAGCCAAGACGCCCTCCTACTAGCGTCAGACGAGCAGTACTTC.

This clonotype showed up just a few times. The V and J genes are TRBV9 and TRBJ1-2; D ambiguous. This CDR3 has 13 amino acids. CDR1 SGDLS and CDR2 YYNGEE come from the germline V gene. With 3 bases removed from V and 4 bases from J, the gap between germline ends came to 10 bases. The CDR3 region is CASSAGPAYGYTF. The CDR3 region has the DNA TGTGCCAGCAGCGCCGGACCGGCCTATGGCTACACCTTC.

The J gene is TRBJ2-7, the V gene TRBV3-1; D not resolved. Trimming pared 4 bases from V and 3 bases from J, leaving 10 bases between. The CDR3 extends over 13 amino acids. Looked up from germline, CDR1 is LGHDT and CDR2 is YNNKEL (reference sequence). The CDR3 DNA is TGTGCCAGCAGCCCTTTGATAGGCTACGAGCAGTACTTC. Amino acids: CASSPLIGYEQYF.

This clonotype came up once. Here the CDR3 reads CASSPQGGYQETQYF. CDR3 in DNA: TGTGCCAGCTCACCGCAGGGGGGGTACCAAGAGACCCAGTACTTC. The chain joins TRBV18 to TRBJ2-5, with D possibly called TRBD1 or TRBD2 (7 bases each). The CDR3 has 15 residues. V shed 3 bases and J shed 0 bases, with 11 bases lying between them. From germline, CDR1 is KGHSH and CDR2 LQKENI.

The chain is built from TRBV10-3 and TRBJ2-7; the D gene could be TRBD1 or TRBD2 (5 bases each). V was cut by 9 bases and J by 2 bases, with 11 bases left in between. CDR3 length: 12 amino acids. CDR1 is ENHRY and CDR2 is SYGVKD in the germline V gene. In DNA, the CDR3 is TGTGCCATGAGGGGCGATACCTACGAGCAGTACTTC. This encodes CAMRGDTYEQYF.

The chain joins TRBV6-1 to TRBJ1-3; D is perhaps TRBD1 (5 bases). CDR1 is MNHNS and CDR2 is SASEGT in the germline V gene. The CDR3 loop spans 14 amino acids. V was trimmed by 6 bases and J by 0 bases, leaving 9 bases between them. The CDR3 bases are TGTGCCAGCAGCCGGGACGTCTCTGGAAACACCATATATTTT. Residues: CASSRDVSGNTIYF.

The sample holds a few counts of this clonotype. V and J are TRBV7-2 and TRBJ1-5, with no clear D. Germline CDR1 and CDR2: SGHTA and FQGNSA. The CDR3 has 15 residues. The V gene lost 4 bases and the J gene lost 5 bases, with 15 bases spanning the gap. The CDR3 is CASSYTLGPYQPQHF. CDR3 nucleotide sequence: TGTGCCAGCAGCTATACCCTTGGGCCGTATCAGCCCCAGCATTTT.